The clone carrying this T cell receptor (beta chain) was seen just once. Germline CDR1 and CDR2: MGHDK and SYGVNS. The CDR3 consists of 14 residues. The trim removed 8 bases at V and 6 bases at J, leaving 7 bases unmatched. This record comes from a study of control samples from healthy donors and cancer patients. Assay used: immunoSEQ multiplex PCR; TCRdb lists only in-frame clones, some missing. This table has around 140,000 clones, roughly 90% appearing once. This TCR derives from a man aged 18 to 29 in good health. Material for sequencing was blood. This chain links TRBV25-1 with TRBJ1-6; 7 nucleotides align to TRBD1. CDR3 nucleotide sequence: TGTGCCAGCGGAAACAGGGGACTTAATTCACCCCTCCACTTT. Amino acids: CASGNRGLNSPLHF.